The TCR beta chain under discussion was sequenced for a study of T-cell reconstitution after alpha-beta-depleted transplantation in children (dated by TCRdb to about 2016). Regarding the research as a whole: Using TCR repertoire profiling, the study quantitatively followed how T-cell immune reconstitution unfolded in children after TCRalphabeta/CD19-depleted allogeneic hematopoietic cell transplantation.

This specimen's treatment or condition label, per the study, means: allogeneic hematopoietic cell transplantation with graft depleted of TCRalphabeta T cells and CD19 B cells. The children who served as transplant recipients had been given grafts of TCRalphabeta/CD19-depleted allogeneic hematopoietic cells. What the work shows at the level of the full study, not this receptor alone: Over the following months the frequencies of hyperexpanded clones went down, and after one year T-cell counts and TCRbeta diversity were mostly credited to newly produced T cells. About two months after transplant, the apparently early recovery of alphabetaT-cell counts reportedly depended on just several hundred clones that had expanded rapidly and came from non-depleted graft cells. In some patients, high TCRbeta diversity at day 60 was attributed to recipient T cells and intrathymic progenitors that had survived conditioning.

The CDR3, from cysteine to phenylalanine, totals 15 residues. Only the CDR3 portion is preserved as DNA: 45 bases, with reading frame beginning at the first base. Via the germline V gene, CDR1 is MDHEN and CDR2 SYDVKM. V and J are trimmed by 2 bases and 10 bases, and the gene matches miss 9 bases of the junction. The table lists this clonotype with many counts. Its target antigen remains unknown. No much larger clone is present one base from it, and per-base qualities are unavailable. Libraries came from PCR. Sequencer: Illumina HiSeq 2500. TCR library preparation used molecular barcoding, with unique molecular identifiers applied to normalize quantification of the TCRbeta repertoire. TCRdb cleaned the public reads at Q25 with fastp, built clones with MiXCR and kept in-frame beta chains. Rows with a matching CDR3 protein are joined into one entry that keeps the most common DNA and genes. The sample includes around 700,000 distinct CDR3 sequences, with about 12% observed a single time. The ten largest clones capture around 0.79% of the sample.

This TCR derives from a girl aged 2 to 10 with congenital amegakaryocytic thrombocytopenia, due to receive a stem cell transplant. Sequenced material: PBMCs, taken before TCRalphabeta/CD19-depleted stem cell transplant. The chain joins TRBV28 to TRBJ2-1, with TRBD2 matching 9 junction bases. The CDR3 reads CASSLGGRAIWEQFF. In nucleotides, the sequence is TGTGCCAGCAGTTTAGGCGGGAGGGCCATTTGGGAGCAGTTCTTC. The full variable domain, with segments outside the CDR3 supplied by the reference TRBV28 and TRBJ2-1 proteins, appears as DVKVTQSSRYLVKRTGEKVFLECVQDMDHENMFWYRQDPGLGLRLIYFSYDVKMKEKGDIPEGYSVSREKKERFSLILESASTNQTSMYLCASSLGGRAIWEQFFGPGTRLTVL.